This T cell receptor (beta chain) was identified during a study of CD8 T cells in ankylosing spondylitis. Study-level points and caveats: The study identified a TCR beta motif of 7 or 8 highly homologous variants that appeared characteristic of ankylosing spondylitis blood.

Germline CDR1 is MGHRA and CDR2 is YSYEKL. Trimming left V 3 bases short and J 5 bases short, with 11 bases between. The CDR3 is 14 amino acids. This clonotype was seen a handful of times. Its specificity is not known. TCRdb itself ran the 5' RACE reads through MiXCR, one entry per CDR3 protein. Here the sample spans over 700,000 distinct CDR3 sequences, roughly 20% being singletons. The clonotype was recovered from a male donor with ankylosing spondylitis. The chain couples TRBV4-1 to TRBJ1-5, with no clear D. The specimen was blood, either unsorted or a sorted T cell fraction (not recorded which). This CDR3 is CASSQAGFDQPQHF. CDR3 bases: TGCGCCAGCAGCCAGGCAGGCTTTGATCAGCCCCAGCATTTT.